This T cell receptor beta chain appears in the sequencing data of a study of cytomegalovirus exposure and HLA in healthy donors. Overall study context: Earlier, fewer than 130 million unique TCR beta sequences were recovered from some 200 million T cells by an analysis.

This clone came up a few times. Its antigen is as yet unknown. Both 60 Vbeta primers and 13 Jbeta primers went into the PCR. Profiling relied on immunoSEQ multiplex PCR, and the TCRdb table lists in-frame clones only, not all of them. The repertoire consists of roughly 150,000 clones, with about two thirds occurring once and the leading ten covering approximately 2.1%. General study findings and limits: Most CMV-associated TCR beta chains were later found to appear HLA-restricted. Association of 16,951 TCR beta sequences with HLA alleles was found at 0.05 false discovery rate in a later analysis. TCR beta V- and J-gene trimming was later associated with a missense DCLRE1C variant.

The sequenced sample was PBMCs. This clonotype was obtained from a man aged 35 to 55 in good health and CMV-seronegative.

The CDR3 region has the DNA TGTGCCTGGACGTCCCGGGACAGGGGCAGTGGGGCCAACGTCCTGACTTTC. This encodes CAWTSRDRGSGANVLTF. The rearrangement uses TRBV30 and TRBJ2-6, with 10 positions matching TRBD1. V shed 4 bases and J 3 bases; nucleotides not matched to a gene: 9. Germline-derived CDR1 and CDR2 are GTSNPN and SVGIG (reference sequence). The CDR3 is made up of 17 amino acids.